One and the same sample provided the 8 T cell receptor beta chains below, sequenced in a study of T cell changes during pregnancy in multiple sclerosis (dated 2019 in TCRdb). Libraries were built with the immunoSEQ multiplex PCR assay. The table comes from immuneACCESS by way of TCRdb, which keeps in-frame sequences with V and J called. Part of the clones is missing from these tables; in studies checked, under half for an unresolved V gene and the rest for unknown reasons. The sample has some 69,000 clones on record, over 85% of them singletons. The ten largest account for roughly 2.1% of the sample. This specimen was peripheral blood, taken in the second trimester of pregnancy. These receptors were collected from a female donor in good health, enrolled as a control in a pregnancy study.

CDR3 amino acids: CASQQGNYGYTF. The CDR3 DNA follows: TGTGCCAGCCAACAGGGGAACTATGGCTACACCTTC. The rearrangement joins TRBV6-1 to TRBJ1-2, with 7 bases lining up with TRBD1. This CDR3 is 12 amino acids long. CDR1 and CDR2 from the germline V gene are MNHNS and SASEGT. With 8 bases clipped from V and 2 bases from J, the junction kept 2 bases outside the gene matches.

The V and J genes are TRBV2 and TRBJ1-4, with 10 bases that match TRBD1. CDR1 is SNHLY, CDR2 FYNNEI, per germline. This CDR3 has 15 amino acids. V dropped 6 bases and J dropped 7; count of bases not matched to a gene: 8. The DNA of the CDR3 is TGTGCCAGCAGGGGACAGGGGATCCGGGGTGAAAAACTGTTTTTT. Translated: CASRGQGIRGEKLFF.

The chain uses TRBV7-3 and TRBJ2-5; 8 nucleotides align to TRBD2. The trim removed 0 bases at V and 2 bases at J, leaving 2 bases unmatched. The CDR3 consists of 15 residues. CDR1 and CDR2 from the germline V gene are SGHTA and FQGTGA. The CDR3 protein is CASSLTSGGQETQYF. The CDR3 coding sequence is TGTGCCAGCAGCTTAACGTCGGGGGGGCAAGAGACCCAGTACTTC.

This rearrangement joins TRBV4-1 to TRBJ2-1; 10 positions agree with TRBD2. The CDR3 consists of 15 residues. Germline V gene data show CDR1 as MGHRA and CDR2 as YSYEKL. V trimming: 4 bases; J trimming: 5 bases; junction bases outside the gene matches: 5. CDR3: CASSLHSGGNNEQFF. The CDR3 nucleotides are TGCGCCAGCAGCCTTCATAGCGGGGGGAACAATGAGCAGTTCTTC.

The V call is TRBV9, the J call TRBJ2-3; 8 nucleotides agree with TRBD2. Germline CDR1 and CDR2: SGDLS and YYNGEE. The CDR3 runs to 15 residues. Trimming at V came to 3 bases and at J to 4 bases, leaving 7 bases not matched to a gene. The CDR3 nucleotides read TGTGCCAGCAGCGGTACTAGCGGTTGGGCAGATACGCAGTATTTT. Protein sequence: CASSGTSGWADTQYF. Variable domain in full (rest from reference TRBV9 and TRBJ2-3): DSGVTQTPKHLITATGQRVTLRCSPRSGDLSVYWYQQSLDQGLQFLIQYYNGEERAKGNILERFSAQQFPDLHSELNLSSLELGDSALYFCASSGTSGWADTQYFGPGTRLTVL.

This clone has only a few counts. The genes are TRBV11-2 and TRBJ2-7; D is unresolved. The CDR3 has 12 amino acids. The germline V and J ends were trimmed by 2 bases and 9 bases, with 11 bases remaining between them. Germline values: CDR1 SGHAT, CDR2 FQNNGV. The CDR3 DNA reads as TGTGCCAGCAGCTTACGTTCCCCCCGGCAGTACTTC. Encoded protein: CASSLRSPRQYF.

V gene TRBV7-8 combines with J gene TRBJ2-4; 13 positions agree with TRBD2. This CDR3 spans 14 amino acids. The V segment lost 5 bases and the J segment 9 bases; nucleotides outside the gene matches: 4. Germline loops: CDR1 SGHVS, CDR2 FQNEAQ. The DNA of the CDR3 is TGTGCCAGCAGCCTTGGGACTAGCGGGGTCATTCAGTACTTC. Residues: CASSLGTSGVIQYF.

This chain uses TRBV9 with TRBJ1-5; D remains ambiguous. Germline V lookup: CDR1 SGDLS, CDR2 YYNGEE. Trimming left V 4 bases short and J 2 bases short, with 10 bases between. The CDR3 is 14 amino acids. The CDR3 sequence is CASSTHAGNQPQHF. The CDR3 coding sequence is TGTGCCAGCAGCACCCATGCGGGCAATCAGCCCCAGCATTTT.